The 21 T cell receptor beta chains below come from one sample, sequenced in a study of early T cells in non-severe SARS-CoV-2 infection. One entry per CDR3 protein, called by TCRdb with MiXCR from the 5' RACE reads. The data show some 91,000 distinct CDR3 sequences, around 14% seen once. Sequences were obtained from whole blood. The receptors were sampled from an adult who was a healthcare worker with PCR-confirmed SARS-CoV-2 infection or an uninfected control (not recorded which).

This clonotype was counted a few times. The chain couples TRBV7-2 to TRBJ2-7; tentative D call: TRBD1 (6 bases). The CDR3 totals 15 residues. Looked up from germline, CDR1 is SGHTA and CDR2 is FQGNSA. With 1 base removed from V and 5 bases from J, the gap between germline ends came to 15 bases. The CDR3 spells CASSLGGLTGHEQYF. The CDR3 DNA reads TGTGCCAGCAGCTTAGGAGGCCTGACAGGTCACGAGCAGTACTTC.

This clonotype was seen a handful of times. CDR3 residues: CASSEPGGTNEKLFF. The CDR3 DNA reads as TGTGCCAGCAGTGAACCAGGGGGCACTAATGAAAAACTGTTTTTT. V is TRBV25-1 and J is TRBJ1-4; 8 bases align to TRBD1. The CDR3 extends over 15 amino acids. The germline V gene encodes CDR1 MGHDK and CDR2 SYGVNS. V trimming: 2 bases; J trimming: 2 bases; junction bases outside the gene matches: 1.

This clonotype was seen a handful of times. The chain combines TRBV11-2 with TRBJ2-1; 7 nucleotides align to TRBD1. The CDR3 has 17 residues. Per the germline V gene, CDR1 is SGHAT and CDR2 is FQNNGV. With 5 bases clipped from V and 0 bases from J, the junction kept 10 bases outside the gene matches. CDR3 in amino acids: CASSPTRGQISYNEQFF. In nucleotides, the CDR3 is TGTGCCAGCAGCCCGACCCGGGGACAGATCTCCTACAATGAGCAGTTCTTC.

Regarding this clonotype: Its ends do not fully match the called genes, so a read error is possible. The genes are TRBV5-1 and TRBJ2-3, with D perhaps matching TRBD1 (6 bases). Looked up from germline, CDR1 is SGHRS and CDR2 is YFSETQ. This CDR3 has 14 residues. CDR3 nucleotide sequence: TGCGGCAGCAGCTACGGGACATTTGCAGATACGCAGTATTTT. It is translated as CGSSYGTFADTQYF.

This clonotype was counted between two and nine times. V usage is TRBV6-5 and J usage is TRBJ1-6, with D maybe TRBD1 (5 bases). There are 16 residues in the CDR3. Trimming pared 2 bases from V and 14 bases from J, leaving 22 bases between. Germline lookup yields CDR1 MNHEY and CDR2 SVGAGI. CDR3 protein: CASSYTGTGPRLALHF. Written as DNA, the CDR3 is TGTGCCAGCAGTTACACCGGGACGGGCCCCAGGTTGGCCCTCCACTTT.

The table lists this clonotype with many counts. Written as DNA, the CDR3 is TGTGCCAGCAGCCTCGGGGCTTACAATCAGCCCCAGCATTTT. It translates to CASSLGAYNQPQHF. This chain uses TRBV11-2 with TRBJ1-5, with D possibly TRBD1 on 5 matching bases. Germline CDR1 is SGHAT and CDR2 is FQNNGV. Between the trimmed V and J ends, which lost 5 bases and 3 bases, there was a span of 11 bases. This CDR3 is 14 amino acids long.

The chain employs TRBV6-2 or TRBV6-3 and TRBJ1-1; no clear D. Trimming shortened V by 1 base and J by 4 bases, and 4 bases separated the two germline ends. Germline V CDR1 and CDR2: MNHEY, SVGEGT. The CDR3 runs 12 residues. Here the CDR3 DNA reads TGTGCCAGCAGTTACTATGGCACTGAAGCTTTCTTT. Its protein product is CASSYYGTEAFF.

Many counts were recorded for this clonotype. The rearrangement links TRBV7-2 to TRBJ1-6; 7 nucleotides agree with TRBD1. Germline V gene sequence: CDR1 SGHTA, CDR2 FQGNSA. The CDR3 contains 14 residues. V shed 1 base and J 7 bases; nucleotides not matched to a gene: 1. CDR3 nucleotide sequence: TGTGCCAGCAGCTTAGTGGGACAGAATTCACCCCTCCACTTT. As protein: CASSLVGQNSPLHF.

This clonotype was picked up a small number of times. The CDR3 coding sequence is TGTGCCAGCAGCCAAGATAATGGAGAGACTGAAGCTTTCTTT. It translates to CASSQDNGETEAFF. This chain uses TRBV3-1 with TRBJ1-1; D unclear. CDR3 length: 14 amino acids. CDR1 and CDR2 from the germline V gene are LGHDT and YNNKEL (reference sequence). V dropped 0 bases and J dropped 5 bases, with 10 bases sitting between them.

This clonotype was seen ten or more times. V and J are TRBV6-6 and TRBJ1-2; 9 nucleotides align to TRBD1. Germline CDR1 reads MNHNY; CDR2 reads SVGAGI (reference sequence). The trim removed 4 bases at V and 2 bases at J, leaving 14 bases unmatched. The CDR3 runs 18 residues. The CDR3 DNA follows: TGTGCCAGCAGTTCCCCCCAGGACAGGGGAGGACCAAACTATGGCTACACCTTC. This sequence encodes CASSSPQDRGGPNYGYTF.

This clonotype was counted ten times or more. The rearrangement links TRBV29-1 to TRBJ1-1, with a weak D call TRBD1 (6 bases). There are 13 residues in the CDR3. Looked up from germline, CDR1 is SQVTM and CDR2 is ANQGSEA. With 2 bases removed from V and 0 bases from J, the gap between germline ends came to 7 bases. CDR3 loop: CSVERTVNTEAFF. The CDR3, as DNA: TGCAGCGTTGAACGGACAGTGAACACTGAAGCTTTCTTT.

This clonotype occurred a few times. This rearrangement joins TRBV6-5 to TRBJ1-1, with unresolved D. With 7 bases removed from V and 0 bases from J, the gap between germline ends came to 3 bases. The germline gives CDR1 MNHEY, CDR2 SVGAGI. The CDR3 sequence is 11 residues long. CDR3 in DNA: TGTGCCAGCAAAATGAACACTGAAGCTTTCTTT. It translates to CASKMNTEAFF.

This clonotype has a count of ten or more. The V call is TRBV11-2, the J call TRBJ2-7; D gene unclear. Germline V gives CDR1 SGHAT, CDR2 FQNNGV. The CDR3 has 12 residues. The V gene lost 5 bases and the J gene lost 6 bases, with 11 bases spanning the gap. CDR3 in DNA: TGTGCCAGCAGCCAGGAAGGGTCCGAGCAGTACTTC. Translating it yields CASSQEGSEQYF.

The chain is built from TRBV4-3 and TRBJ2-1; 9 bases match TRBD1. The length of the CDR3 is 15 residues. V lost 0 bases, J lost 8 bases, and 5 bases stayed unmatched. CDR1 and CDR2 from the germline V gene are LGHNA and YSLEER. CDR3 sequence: CASSQDWGQGDEQFF. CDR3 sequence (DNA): TGCGCCAGCAGCCAAGATTGGGGACAGGGTGATGAGCAGTTCTTC.

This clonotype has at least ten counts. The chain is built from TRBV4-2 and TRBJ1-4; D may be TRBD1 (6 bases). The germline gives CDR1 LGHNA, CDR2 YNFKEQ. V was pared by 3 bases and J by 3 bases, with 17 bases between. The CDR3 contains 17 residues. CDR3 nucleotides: TGTGCCAGCAGCCACGTGGGCCTGGGGGCGCCTAATGAAAAACTGTTTTTT. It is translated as CASSHVGLGAPNEKLFF.

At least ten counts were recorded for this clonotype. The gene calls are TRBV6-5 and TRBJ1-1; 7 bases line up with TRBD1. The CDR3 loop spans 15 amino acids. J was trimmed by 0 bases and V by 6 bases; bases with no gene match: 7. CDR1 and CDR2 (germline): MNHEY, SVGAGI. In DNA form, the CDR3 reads TGTGCCAGCAGGTTAACCGGGACAGTGAACACTGAAGCTTTCTTT. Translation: CASRLTGTVNTEAFF.

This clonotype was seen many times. The CDR3 DNA follows: TGTGCCAGCAGCTTAGGGGGGACTAGCCTAACTCTTCGGTACCAAGAGACCCAGTACTTC. Translated: CASSLGGTSLTLRYQETQYF. The chain is built from TRBV7-9 and TRBJ2-5; 9 bases are a match to TRBD2. The germline V gene encodes CDR1 SEHNR and CDR2 FQNEAQ (reference sequence). V was pared by 1 base and J by 0 bases, with 15 bases of the junction left unmatched. This CDR3 is built from 20 residues.

The CDR3: CASSQDGQGAYEQYF. CDR3 nucleotides: TGCGCCAGCAGCCAAGATGGGCAGGGTGCATACGAGCAGTACTTC. The rearrangement uses TRBV4-1 and TRBJ2-7, with D tentatively TRBD1 (5 bases). Germline-derived CDR1 and CDR2 are MGHRA and YSYEKL. Trimming left V 0 bases short and J 4 bases short, with 13 bases between. The CDR3 spans 15 residues.

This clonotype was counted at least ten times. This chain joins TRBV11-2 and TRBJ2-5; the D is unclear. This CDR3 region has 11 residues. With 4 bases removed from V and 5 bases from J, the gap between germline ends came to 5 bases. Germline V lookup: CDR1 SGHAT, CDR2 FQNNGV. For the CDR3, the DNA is TGTGCCAGCAGCTCTTTGGAGACCCAGTACTTC. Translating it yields CASSSLETQYF.

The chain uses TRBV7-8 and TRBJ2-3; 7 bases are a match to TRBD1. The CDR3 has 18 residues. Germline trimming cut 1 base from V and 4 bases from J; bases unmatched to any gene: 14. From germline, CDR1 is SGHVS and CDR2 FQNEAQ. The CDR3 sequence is CASSLVPPPGQSSDTQYF. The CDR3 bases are TGTGCCAGCAGCTTAGTTCCACCCCCGGGACAGAGTTCAGATACGCAGTATTTT.

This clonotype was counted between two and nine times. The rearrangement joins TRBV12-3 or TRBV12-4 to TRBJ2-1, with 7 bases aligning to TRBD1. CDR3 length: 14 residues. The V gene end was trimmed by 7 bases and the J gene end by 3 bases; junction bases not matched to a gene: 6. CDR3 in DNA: TGTGCCAGCACCTGGGGACAGTTCTACAATGAGCAGTTCTTC. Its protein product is CASTWGQFYNEQFF.